The 24 T cell receptor beta chains reported below all come from one sample, sequenced in a study of blood T cell repertoires in COVID-19. Generated by immunoSEQ multiplex PCR, the TCRdb table keeps only in-frame clones and is missing some. The sample shows about 100,000 clones, around 75% of them seen only once. Specimen: peripheral blood. Source of these receptors: a human donor in a cohort sampled during active COVID-19.

V and J are TRBV11-2 and TRBJ2-1, with D maybe TRBD1 (7 bases). Deletions cut 5 bases from V and 6 bases from J, with 17 bases between. This CDR3 has 15 amino acids. Germline V gene data show CDR1 as SGHAT and CDR2 as FQNNGV. CDR3 DNA sequence: TGTGCCAGCAGCCGGAGTACAGGGGACTTCAATGAGCAGTTCTTC. As protein: CASSRSTGDFNEQFF.

This clone has a handful of counts. This sequence joins TRBV19 and TRBJ1-5; a possible D gene is TRBD1 (6 bases). Germline V lookup: CDR1 LNHDA, CDR2 SQIVND (reference sequence). The CDR3 spans 15 residues. The germline V and J ends were trimmed by 6 bases and 0 bases, with 12 bases remaining between them. CDR3 region: CASSLRQDSNQPQHF. For the CDR3, the DNA is TGTGCCAGTAGCCTACGACAGGATAGCAATCAGCCCCAGCATTTT. Using reference TRBV19 and TRBJ1-5 for the parts outside the CDR3, the full variable domain is DGGITQSPKYLFRKEGQNVTLSCEQNLNHDAMYWYRQDPGQGLRLIYYSQIVNDFQKGDIAEGYSVSREKKESFPLTVTSAQKNPTAFYLCASSLRQDSNQPQHFGDGTRLSIL.

This chain joins TRBV19 and TRBJ2-5; 8 bases map to TRBD2. CDR3 size: 15 residues. After removal of 4 bases from V and 5 bases from J, the junction contained 9 bases not matched to a gene. Per the germline V gene, CDR1 is LNHDA and CDR2 is SQIVND (reference sequence). CDR3 residues: CASSNGREGPETQYF. CDR3 nucleotide sequence: TGTGCCAGTAGTAATGGCCGGGAGGGCCCGGAGACCCAGTACTTC.

J is TRBJ2-6 and V is TRBV18; D is uncertain. The germline CDR1 and CDR2 sequences are KGHSH and LQKENI. V shed 6 bases and J shed 0 bases, with 12 bases lying between them. The CDR3 spans 16 residues. The CDR3 spells CASSLASFSGANVLTF. In DNA, the CDR3 is TGTGCCAGCTCTCTGGCAAGTTTCTCTGGGGCCAACGTCCTGACTTTC.

The CDR3: CASSFEGQPQHF. The CDR3 nucleotides are TGTGCCAGCAGCTTTGAGGGTCAGCCCCAGCATTTT. This chain links TRBV7-8 with TRBJ1-5; D remains unclear. The germline V gene has CDR1 SGHVS and CDR2 FQNEAQ. This CDR3 region has 12 residues. V was cut by 3 bases and J by 6 bases, with 6 bases left in between.

The chain recombines TRBV2 with TRBJ1-2; D is ambiguous. The V gene lost 7 bases and the J gene lost 3 bases, with 12 bases spanning the gap. The V gene's germline CDR1 is SNHLY and CDR2 FYNNEI. The CDR3 has 13 amino acids. CDR3 protein: CASNGEDDYGYTF. CDR3 coding DNA: TGTGCCAGCAACGGGGAGGACGACTATGGCTACACCTTC.

This chain uses TRBV23-1 with TRBJ2-3; the D gene is possibly TRBD2 (6 bases). Being an ORF, TRBV23-1 has a function that is uncertain. Trimming stripped 0 bases from V and 0 bases from J, with 10 bases between. The CDR3 spans 16 residues. The CDR3 nucleotides read TGCGCCAGCAGTCAATCCAGGAGCGGGAGCACAGATACGCAGTATTTT. Its protein product is CASSQSRSGSTDTQYF.

This chain uses TRBV11-3 with TRBJ2-6; D may be TRBD2 (6 bases). This CDR3 region has 12 residues. Trimming stripped 0 bases from V and 13 bases from J, with 7 bases between. CDR1 and CDR2 from the germline V gene are SGHNT and YENEEA. The CDR3 DNA is TGTGCCAGCAGCTTAGACCGGGGGGTCCTGACTTTC. This codes for CASSLDRGVLTF.

Only one count was recorded for this clone. The rearrangement joins TRBV6-4 to TRBJ1-2; 8 positions match TRBD1. V shed 3 bases and J 4 bases; nucleotides not matched to a gene: 10. The germline V gene encodes CDR1 MRHNA and CDR2 SNTAGT. CDR3 size: 16 residues. The CDR3 nucleotides read TGTGCCAGCAGTGAAACTCGACAGGGGACGCCCTATGGCTACACCTTC. Translated: CASSETRQGTPYGYTF.

The rearrangement joins TRBV7-9 to TRBJ2-1; TRBD2 aligns across 9 bases. Per germline, CDR1 SEHNR and CDR2 FQNEAQ (reference sequence). CDR3 length equals 14 residues. V shed 7 bases and J 5 bases; nucleotides not matched to a gene: 6. The CDR3, as DNA: TGTGCCAGCATCACCGGGACTAGCCACAATGAGCAGTTCTTC. Its protein is CASITGTSHNEQFF.

V is TRBV21-1 and J is TRBJ1-2; the listed D gene, TRBD1, was not tested against the DNA. TRBV21-1 is recorded as a pseudogene. The CDR3 runs to 16 residues. The CDR3 sequence is CASSTEMTAPNYGYTF. The CDR3, as DNA: TGTGCCAGCAGCACCGAAATGACAGCCCCGAACTATGGCTACACCTTC.

Only a few counts were recorded for this clone. The chain is built from TRBV7-9 and TRBJ1-4; TRBD1 is a possible D gene (6 bases). Germline CDR1 and CDR2: SEHNR and FQNEAQ (reference sequence). The CDR3 length is 14 residues. V was shortened by 5 bases and J by 6 bases, with 13 bases between the two germline ends. CDR3 coding DNA: TGTGCCAGCAGCGAACAGGGTGCGGATGAAAAACTGTTTTTT. It is translated as CASSEQGADEKLFF.

The V and J genes are TRBV24-1 and TRBJ2-1; TRBD2 matches at 14 bases. Germline CDR1 and CDR2: KGHDR and SFDVKD. This CDR3 region has 20 residues. J gave up 1 base and V 0 bases, and 7 bases lay outside the gene matches. The chain's CDR3 is CATSDLKGLAGAWSYNEQFF. DNA of the CDR3: TGTGCCACCAGTGATTTGAAGGGACTAGCGGGAGCATGGTCCTACAATGAGCAGTTCTTC.

The V call is TRBV4-2, the J call TRBJ2-3, with D possibly being TRBD2 (6 bases). V gave up 2 bases and J gave up 3 bases, with 15 bases separating them. The CDR3 extends over 16 amino acids. In germline, CDR1 is LGHNA, CDR2 YNFKEQ. CDR3 sequence (DNA): TGTGCCAGCAGCCAACCCATGGGGGGAGCGACAGATACGCAGTATTTT. The encoded protein is CASSQPMGGATDTQYF.

The V gene is TRBV7-2, the J gene TRBJ2-5, with 7 bases aligning to TRBD2. The CDR3 spans 16 residues. The J segment lost 2 bases and the V segment lost 5 bases, leaving 11 bases of the junction unmatched. CDR1 and CDR2 (germline): SGHTA, FQGNSA. The CDR3 DNA follows: TGTGCCAGCAGCCCGACGAGGAGGGGAGGGCAAGAGACCCAGTACTTC. Translating gives CASSPTRRGGQETQYF.

This clone was observed a handful of times. Other nucleotide sequences from this sample produce the same CDR3. The V gene is TRBV5-1, the J gene TRBJ2-2, with TRBD2 matching over 14 bases. V shed 4 bases, J shed 5 bases, and the junction held 4 bases outside the gene matches. CDR1 SGHRS and CDR2 YFSETQ come from the germline V gene. CDR3 size: 16 residues. This chain's CDR3 is CASSPGLAGGTGELFF. CDR3 DNA: TGCGCCAGCAGCCCCGGACTAGCGGGAGGTACCGGGGAGCTGTTTTTT.

This clone was picked up one time. V and J are TRBV29-1 and TRBJ2-1; 9 bases fit TRBD2. Per germline, CDR1 SQVTM and CDR2 ANQGSEA. The CDR3 length is 13 residues. With 7 bases clipped from V and 6 bases from J, the junction kept 7 bases outside the gene matches. The CDR3 coding sequence is TGCAGCGCCAATCCGCGGGGGGGCAATGAGCAGTTCTTC. As protein: CSANPRGGNEQFF.

The sample holds one count of this clone. The CDR3 spells CASSPGQESGNEQFF. The CDR3 region has the DNA TGTGCCAGCTCCCCCGGACAGGAGTCTGGAAATGAGCAGTTCTTC. V gene TRBV18 combines with J gene TRBJ2-1; TRBD1 aligns across 7 bases. This CDR3 comprises 15 residues. Germline V lookup: CDR1 KGHSH, CDR2 LQKENI. V was clipped by 6 bases and J by 7 bases; unmatched bases: 12.

In this sample, this clone turned up a few times. The chain carries TRBV28 and TRBJ1-4; D remains ambiguous. This CDR3 contains 12 residues. V was trimmed by 5 bases and J by 4 bases, leaving 5 bases between them. The germline V gene encodes CDR1 MDHEN and CDR2 SYDVKM. CDR3 residues: CASSPFNEKLFF. The CDR3, as DNA: TGTGCCAGCAGTCCCTTTAATGAAAAACTGTTTTTT. The full variable domain, rest sourced from reference TRBV28 and TRBJ1-4, is DVKVTQSSRYLVKRTGEKVFLECVQDMDHENMFWYRQDPGLGLRLIYFSYDVKMKEKGDIPEGYSVSREKKERFSLILESASTNQTSMYLCASSPFNEKLFFGSGTQLSVL.

The chain joins TRBV15 to TRBJ2-2, with a weak D call TRBD2 (5 bases). CDR3 length: 13 residues. CDR1 is LNHNV, CDR2 YYDKDF, per germline (reference sequence). The V end lost 1 base, the J end lost 7 bases, and 7 bases lay between the germline ends. In DNA form, the CDR3 reads TGTGCCACCAGCAGAGGGGCGGGCGGGGAGCTGTTTTTT. Protein sequence: CATSRGAGGELFF.

V gene TRBV9 combines with J gene TRBJ1-4, with unresolved D. With 3 bases removed from V and 2 bases from J, the gap between germline ends came to 8 bases. The CDR3 contains 14 residues. Germline V gives CDR1 SGDLS, CDR2 YYNGEE. DNA for the CDR3: TGTGCCAGCAGCGCCGGACTGACTAATGAAAAACTGTTTTTT. Its translation is CASSAGLTNEKLFF.

The rearrangement joins TRBV5-1 to TRBJ2-5, with no clear D. This CDR3 is 14 amino acids long. CDR1 is SGHRS, CDR2 YFSETQ, per germline. The V end lost 0 bases, the J end lost 1 base, and 7 bases lay between the germline ends. CDR3 region: CASSLAAAQETQYF. DNA for the CDR3: TGCGCCAGCAGCTTGGCCGCGGCCCAAGAGACCCAGTACTTC.

This clone was detected once. This chain joins TRBV2 and TRBJ1-1, with TRBD1 identical over 7 bases. Germline assignment: CDR1 SNHLY and CDR2 FYNNEI. The CDR3 totals 13 residues. V dropped 4 bases and J dropped 5; count of bases not matched to a gene: 4. The CDR3 is CASSGTGVTEAFF. The CDR3 nucleotides read TGTGCCAGCAGTGGTACAGGGGTGACTGAAGCTTTCTTT.

The chain has TRBV27 and TRBJ1-2; D may be TRBD1 (5 bases). The CDR3 runs to 16 residues. In germline, CDR1 is MNHEY, CDR2 SMNVEV (reference sequence). The V and J ends lost 7 bases and 2 bases respectively, with 20 bases between them. The CDR3 loop is CASKSKWGDRNYGYTF. CDR3 coding DNA: TGTGCCAGCAAGTCGAAATGGGGGGATCGGAACTATGGCTACACCTTC.